The entry below describes one TCR beta chain. Study processing details: For nucleated cells, counts were estimated from reference gene primer amplification. Clones were sequenced by immunoSEQ multiplex PCR, and TCRdb holds only the in-frame ones, with some missing. That table gives V, J and clone size, and the DNA gave D and trimming. The data hold fewer than 300,000 clones, with approximately 86% observed a single time. The entry originates in a study of blood T cell repertoires in COVID-19. CDR1 and CDR2 (germline): SGHTA, FQGNSA. V dropped 1 base and J dropped 3; count of bases not matched to a gene: 3. The CDR3 consists of 15 residues.

The rearrangement links TRBV7-2 to TRBJ2-1, with TRBD2 matching over 7 bases. What was sequenced was peripheral blood. The receptor was derived from a middle-aged man who had recovered from COVID-19. CDR3 protein: CASSLGDYHYNEQFF. The CDR3 DNA is TGTGCCAGCAGCTTAGGGGACTATCACTACAATGAGCAGTTCTTC.